Each of the 14 T cell receptor beta chains below was sequenced from the same sample in a study of blood T cell repertoires in COVID-19. Data came from immunoSEQ multiplex PCR; TCRdb stores just in-frame clones and leaves some out. This table has 200,000 to 300,000 clones, roughly 83% appearing once. Sequencing was performed on peripheral blood. These receptors were collected from an elderly woman with acute or convalescent COVID-19.

The J gene is TRBJ2-2, the V gene TRBV9; D is perhaps TRBD2 (7 bases). Trimming cost V 0 bases and J 4 bases, with 16 bases left between them. The CDR3 spans 17 residues. Germline V CDR1 and CDR2: SGDLS, YYNGEE. DNA of the CDR3: TGTGCCAGCAGCGTAGCTATGGGGGGGGGCAGCACCGGGGAGCTGTTTTTT. It specifies CASSVAMGGGSTGELFF.

The rearrangement uses TRBV14 and TRBJ2-1; weak D call: TRBD2 (5 bases). The germline V and J ends were trimmed by 6 bases and 3 bases, with 15 bases remaining between them. Germline V CDR1 and CDR2: SGHDN, FVKESK. The length of the CDR3 is 15 residues. The CDR3 nucleotides are TGTGCCAGCAGTCGCACTGCGGGCGGCTACAATGAGCAGTTCTTC. Protein: CASSRTAGGYNEQFF.

The genes are TRBV5-4 and TRBJ2-7; the D gene is possibly TRBD2 (5 bases). With 3 bases removed from V and 5 bases from J, the gap between germline ends came to 12 bases. The CDR3 is 13 amino acids. Germline assignment: CDR1 SGHNT and CDR2 YYREEE (reference sequence). Here the CDR3 reads CASSSPGSDEQYF. The CDR3 coding sequence is TGTGCCAGCAGCTCCCCGGGGTCGGACGAGCAGTACTTC. The whole variable domain, remainder taken from reference TRBV5-4 and TRBJ2-7, is ETGVTQSPTHLIKTRGQQVTLRCSSQSGHNTVSWYQQALGQGPQFIFQYYREEENGRGNFPPRFSGLQFPNYSSELNVNALELDDSALYLCASSSPGSDEQYFGPGTRLTVT.

This rearrangement joins TRBV27 to TRBJ2-1; 8 bases are a match to TRBD2. Trimming took 2 bases from V and 4 from J; bases not matched to a gene: 7. CDR3 length equals 16 residues. Germline V gene sequence: CDR1 MNHEY, CDR2 SMNVEV (reference sequence). This chain's CDR3 is CASSLREASGYNEQFF. The CDR3 DNA sequence: TGTGCCAGCAGTTTAAGGGAGGCTAGCGGGTACAATGAGCAGTTCTTC.

This chain joins TRBV28 and TRBJ1-1; no reliable D call. Trimming pared 3 bases from V and 0 bases from J, leaving 8 bases between. This CDR3 has 14 residues. Germline-derived CDR1 and CDR2 are MDHEN and SYDVKM. CDR3 region: CASSFSPVNTEAFF. The CDR3 DNA reads TGTGCCAGCAGTTTCTCCCCGGTGAACACTGAAGCTTTCTTT.

The V call is TRBV24-1, the J call TRBJ2-3; 8 bases agree with TRBD1. This CDR3 is 14 amino acids long. V lost 3 bases to trimming and J lost 5 bases; unmatched junction nucleotides: 3. Germline loops: CDR1 KGHDR, CDR2 SFDVKD. The CDR3 loop reads CATSDGQGVDTQYF. CDR3 sequence (DNA): TGTGCCACCAGTGATGGACAGGGAGTAGATACGCAGTATTTT.

V is TRBV20-1 and J is TRBJ2-3; no definite D call. This CDR3 spans 12 amino acids. CDR1 is DFQATT and CDR2 is SNEGSKA in the germline V gene (reference sequence). Between the trimmed V and J ends, which lost 3 bases and 6 bases, there was a span of 10 bases. This CDR3 is CSASVADDTQYF. CDR3 coding DNA: TGCAGTGCTAGTGTGGCGGATGATACGCAGTATTTT.

The rearrangement joins TRBV5-5 to TRBJ1-5, with D uncertain. Per the germline V gene, CDR1 is SGHKS and CDR2 is YYEKEE (reference sequence). This CDR3 region has 14 residues. The V end lost 4 bases, the J end lost 3 bases, and 11 bases lay between the germline ends. DNA of the CDR3: TGTGCCAGCAGCCAAACCGGGAACAATCAGCCCCAGCATTTT. The encoded protein is CASSQTGNNQPQHF. The whole variable domain, filled in from reference TRBV5-5 and TRBJ1-5, reads DAGVTQSPTHLIKTRGQQVTLRCSPISGHKSVSWYQQVLGQGPQFIFQYYEKEERGRGNFPDRFSARQFPNYSSELNVNALLLGDSALYLCASSQTGNNQPQHFGDGTRLSIL.

J is TRBJ2-5 and V is TRBV7-9; 9 bases fit TRBD2. The CDR3 extends over 16 amino acids. Germline lookup yields CDR1 SEHNR and CDR2 FQNEAQ (reference sequence). The trim removed 5 bases at V and 5 bases at J, leaving 12 bases unmatched. The CDR3 protein is CASSPRSAGGQETQYF. The CDR3, as DNA: TGTGCCAGCAGCCCCCGGTCGGCGGGGGGGCAGGAGACCCAGTACTTC.

Details on this clone: The junction shows a germline mismatch at one end, possibly a read error. The rearrangement links TRBV9 to TRBJ1-6; the D gene is possibly TRBD1 (5 bases). CDR1 and CDR2 (germline): SGDLS, YYNGEE. The CDR3 contains 14 residues. DNA for the CDR3: TGTGCCAGCAGCGTAGAACAGGTTAATTCACCCTTCCACTTT. This codes for CASSVEQVNSPFHF.

This clone was detected only once. The chain has TRBV18 and TRBJ1-2; 7 bases align to TRBD1. CDR1 KGHSH and CDR2 LQKENI come from the germline V gene. The CDR3 covers 13 residues. With V trimmed by 6 bases and J by 3 bases, 4 bases remained unmatched. In DNA, the CDR3 is TGTGCCAGCTCCTACGGACAGGACTATGGCTACACCTTC. Protein sequence: CASSYGQDYGYTF.

The chain links TRBV5-1 to TRBJ2-4, with D perhaps matching TRBD2 (6 bases). Germline V gene sequence: CDR1 SGHRS, CDR2 YFSETQ. The CDR3 loop spans 17 amino acids. With 0 bases removed from V and 1 base from J, the gap between germline ends came to 14 bases. The CDR3 here is CASSLGRGEGAKNIQYF. Written as DNA, the CDR3 is TGCGCCAGCAGCTTGGGGAGGGGTGAAGGGGCCAAAAACATTCAGTACTTC.

This rearrangement joins TRBV19 to TRBJ1-5; 7 bases fit TRBD1. The ends lost 5 bases at V and 2 bases at J; junction bases unmatched: 9. Germline CDR1 LNHDA, CDR2 SQIVND (reference sequence). This CDR3 has 16 amino acids. The CDR3 is CASSPHPGQRNQPQHF. The DNA for the CDR3 is TGTGCCAGTAGTCCTCACCCGGGACAGCGCAATCAGCCCCAGCATTTT.

This chain uses TRBV19 with TRBJ1-6; 7 bases match TRBD1. Germline values: CDR1 LNHDA, CDR2 SQIVND (reference sequence). The CDR3 runs to 14 residues. The J segment lost 9 bases and the V segment lost 5 bases, leaving 7 bases of the junction unmatched. CDR3: CASSLRDRRSPLHF. CDR3 nucleotides: TGTGCCAGTAGTCTCCGGGACAGACGTTCACCCCTCCACTTT.